The 2 T cell receptor beta chains reported below all come from one sample, sequenced in a study of breast tumors, draining lymph nodes, adjacent tissues (dated by TCRdb to the mid-2010s). Lymph node samples were obtained from the axillary draining lymph nodes of breast cancer patients. Library creation used multiplex PCR. Sequencing instrument: Illumina HiSeq 2000. TCRdb took the public reads, trimmed them with fastp at Q25, ran MiXCR for clone calling and kept in-frame beta chains. Rows with one shared CDR3 protein collapse into an entry with the most common genes and DNA. The sample profile shows under 110,000 distinct CDR3 sequences; around 30% of them were found once. Approximately 5.2% of the sample goes to the ten largest clones. The sequenced sample consisted of axillary lymph node tissue. Every receptor here comes from a female donor with breast cancer. Some clones in this sample may be carry-over from other donors' samples.

The chain couples TRBV5-5 to TRBJ2-7; 9 bases map to TRBD1. The V gene's germline CDR1 is SGHKS and CDR2 YYEKEE (reference sequence). The CDR3 has 19 residues. The J segment lost 9 bases and the V segment lost 0 bases, leaving 22 bases of the junction unmatched. The CDR3 sequence: CASSLANSGTGREWDGQYF. In DNA, the CDR3 is TGTGCCAGCAGCTTGGCTAATTCCGGGACAGGGCGGGAGTGGGACGGGCAGTACTTC.

This clonotype was counted at least ten times. V is TRBV19 and J is TRBJ2-7; 13 bases are a match to TRBD2. CDR1 is LNHDA, CDR2 SQIVND, per germline (reference sequence). Trimming took 4 bases from V and 4 from J; bases not matched to a gene: 4. There are 15 residues in the CDR3. DNA for the CDR3: TGTGCCAGTAGTACCCGGACTAGCGGGAGATACGAGCAGTACTTC. Its translation is CASSTRTSGRYEQYF.